Presented here are 7 T cell receptor beta chains from one specimen sequenced in a study of human T cells and chemical hapten exposure. Using its own MiXCR run on the RACE reads, TCRdb lists one record per CDR3 protein. The repertoire holds some 200,000 distinct CDR3 sequences, with approximately 20% as singletons. The time point was: patch test 1, 2 weeks after DPC sensitization. Treatment in this sample: therapeutic diphenylcyclopropenone sensitization with weekly scalp DPC. Here the sequenced sample was whole blood, taken in connection with sensitization to the hapten diphenylcyclopropenone (DPC). Source of these receptors: a woman between 45 and 60 years old with alopecia areata. Some clones in this sample may be carry-over from other donors' samples.

This clonotype came up a few times. The chain employs TRBV11-2 and TRBJ2-2; no definite D call. The CDR3 is 15 residues long. Trimming removed 3 bases from V and 1 base from J, with 9 bases in between. Germline CDR1 and CDR2: SGHAT and FQNNGV. In DNA, the CDR3 is TGTGCCAGCAGCTTTATCCGGCGGAACACCGGGGAGCTGTTTTTT. Protein sequence: CASSFIRRNTGELFF.

This clonotype has only a few counts. This chain connects TRBV20-1 to TRBJ2-1; 8 positions match TRBD2. V lost 2 bases and J lost 6; bases outside the gene matches: 6. CDR1 is DFQATT and CDR2 is SNEGSKA in the germline V gene (reference sequence). This CDR3 spans 14 amino acids. CDR3 protein: CSARFGGRPNEQFF. As DNA, the CDR3 is TGCAGTGCTAGATTCGGCGGGAGGCCCAATGAGCAGTTCTTC.

CDR3: CASGAGTGQETQYF. CDR3 DNA sequence: TGTGCTAGCGGAGCCGGGACAGGACAAGAGACCCAGTACTTC. The chain carries TRBV7-7 and TRBJ2-5; 8 nucleotides align to TRBD1. The CDR3 length is 14 residues. From germline, CDR1 is SSHAT and CDR2 FNYEAQ (reference sequence).

This clonotype was counted only a few times. The chain uses TRBV5-1 and TRBJ2-1, with unresolved D. The CDR3 totals 15 residues. CDR1 and CDR2 from the germline V gene are SGHRS and YFSETQ. Trimming cost V 0 bases and J 4 bases, with 11 bases left between them. This chain's CDR3 is CASSLAPNPYNEQFF. CDR3 sequence (DNA): TGCGCCAGCAGCTTGGCGCCGAATCCTTACAATGAGCAGTTCTTC. The whole variable domain, filled in from reference TRBV5-1 and TRBJ2-1, reads KAGVTQTPRYLIKTRGQQVTLSCSPISGHRSVSWYQQTPGQGLQFLFEYFSETQRNKGNFPGRFSGRQFSNSRSEMNVSTLELGDSALYLCASSLAPNPYNEQFFGPGTRLTVL.

The chain's CDR3 is CSVDGRNTGELFF. CDR3 coding DNA: TGCAGCGTGGACGGGCGTAACACCGGGGAGCTGTTTTTT. V gene TRBV29-1 combines with J gene TRBJ2-2, with no clear D. The V end lost 6 bases, the J end lost 2 bases, and 10 bases lay between the germline ends. Germline V gives CDR1 SQVTM, CDR2 ANQGSEA. This CDR3 is built from 13 residues.

This sequence joins TRBV12-3 or TRBV12-4 and TRBJ2-1; 10 bases align to TRBD2. The V segment lost 6 bases and the J segment 16 bases; nucleotides outside the gene matches: 12. CDR3 length equals 13 residues. CDR3 in amino acids: CASSQHSGTSVFF. In DNA form, the CDR3 reads TGTGCCAGCAGCCAACACTCCGGGACTAGCGTTTTCTTC.

This clonotype has a handful of counts. The rearrangement uses TRBV28 and TRBJ1-1, with a weak D call TRBD1 (5 bases). The V gene lost 6 bases and the J gene lost 1 base, with 12 bases spanning the gap. The germline CDR1 and CDR2 sequences are MDHEN and SYDVKM. The length of the CDR3 is 14 residues. The CDR3 spells CASSPPTGNTEAFF. CDR3 bases: TGTGCCAGCAGCCCCCCAACAGGGAACACTGAAGCTTTCTTT. Drawing the rest from reference TRBV28 and TRBJ1-1, the complete variable domain is DVKVTQSSRYLVKRTGEKVFLECVQDMDHENMFWYRQDPGLGLRLIYFSYDVKMKEKGDIPEGYSVSREKKERFSLILESASTNQTSMYLCASSPPTGNTEAFFGQGTRLTVV.